This TCR beta chain was obtained from a study of cytomegalovirus exposure and HLA in healthy donors. The data were produced by immunoSEQ multiplex PCR, yet TCRdb's version contains in-frame clones alone and is incomplete. The table shows 150,000 to 200,000 clones, with less than 90% occurring only once. Study observations and caveats: Reports described diagnosis of cytomegalovirus status by the classifier as highly specific and sensitive. It was confirmed in vitro that a few of the CMV-associated chains were specific for CMV antigens.

To note about this clone: Antigen: not known.

The CDR3 consists of 14 residues. In germline, CDR1 is ENHRY, CDR2 SYGVKD. V shed 6 bases and J shed 4 bases, with 15 bases lying between them. The source is a young woman in good health and CMV-seronegative. V is TRBV10-3 and J is TRBJ2-5; possibly TRBD1 for D (5 bases). The material sequenced was PBMCs. CDR3 in amino acids: CAISPDRLGETQYF. In DNA form, the CDR3 reads TGTGCCATCAGCCCAGACAGACTTGGAGAGACCCAGTACTTC.